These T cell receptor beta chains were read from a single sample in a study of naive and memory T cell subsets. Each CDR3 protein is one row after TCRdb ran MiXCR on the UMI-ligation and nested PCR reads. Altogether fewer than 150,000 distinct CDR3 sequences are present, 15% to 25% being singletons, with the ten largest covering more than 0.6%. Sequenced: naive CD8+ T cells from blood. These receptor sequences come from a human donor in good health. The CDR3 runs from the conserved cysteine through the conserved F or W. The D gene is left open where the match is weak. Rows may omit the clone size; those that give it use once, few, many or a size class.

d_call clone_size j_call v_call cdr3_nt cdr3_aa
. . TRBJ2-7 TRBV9 TGTGCCAGCAGCTCAAGCCTAGGTTCCTCCTCCTACGAGCAGTACTTC CASSSSLGSSSYEQYF
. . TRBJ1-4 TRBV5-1 TGCGCCAGCAGCTTGGAACCGGGAAATGAAAAACTGTTTTTT CASSLEPGNEKLFF
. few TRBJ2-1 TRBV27 TGTGCCAGCAGTTTGAGGGCGGGTGGGCCCTACAATGAGCAGTTCTTC CASSLRAGGPYNEQFF
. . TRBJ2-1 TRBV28 TGTGCCAGCAGTTCTCCGAAAAGTACAGTGTACAATGAGCAGTTCTTC CASSSPKSTVYNEQFF
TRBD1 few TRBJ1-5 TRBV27 TGTGCCAGCAGTTTTGGGCACGGGACAGCCAATCAGCCCCAGCATTTT CASSFGHGTANQPQHF
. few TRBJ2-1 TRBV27 TGTGCCAGCAGTAGATACTGGGGGGATGAGCAGTTCTTC CASSRYWGDEQFF
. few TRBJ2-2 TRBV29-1 TGCAGCGGGACTTCTCACACCGGGGAGCTGTTTTTT CSGTSHTGELFF
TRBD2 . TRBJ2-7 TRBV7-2 TGTGCCAGCACCCTTAGGGGTAGCGGGAACTACGAGCAGTACTTC CASTLRGSGNYEQYF
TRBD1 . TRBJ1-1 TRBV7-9 TGTGCCAGCAGCTCGTTCCGAGGGGGCCCCACTGAAGCTTTCTTT CASSSFRGGPTEAFF
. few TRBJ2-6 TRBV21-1 TGTGCCAGCAGCAATGTTGGACAGGTGTTCTCTGGGGCCAACGTCCTGACTTTC CASSNVGQVFSGANVLTF
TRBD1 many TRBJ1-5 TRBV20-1 TGCAGTGCTAGAGTTCCGGACAGGGGAGGTCAGCCCCAGCATTTT CSARVPDRGGQPQHF
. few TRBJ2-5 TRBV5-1 TGCGCCAGCAGCGGGCCCGAGGGGACCCAGTACTTC CASSGPEGTQYF
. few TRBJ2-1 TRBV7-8 TGTGCCAGCAGCTTAGCCTTCTCGGCGATCAGCTCCTACAATGAGCAGTTCTTC CASSLAFSAISSYNEQFF
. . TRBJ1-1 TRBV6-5 TGTGCCAGCAGTTACATCAACAGGGTCAACACTGAAGCTTTCTTT CASSYINRVNTEAFF
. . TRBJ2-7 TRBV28 TGTGCCAGCAGGGCAGCGCTTCGCGAGCAGTACTTC CASRAALREQYF
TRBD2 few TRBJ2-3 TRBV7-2 TGTGCCAGCAGCTTAAAGGGCGGGGGGAGCACAGATACGCAGTATTTT CASSLKGGGSTDTQYF
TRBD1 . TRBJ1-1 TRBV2 TGTGCCAGCAGGGAAGGGTTGGGGACAGGGGGCTTGAACACTGAAGCTTTCTTT CASREGLGTGGLNTEAFF
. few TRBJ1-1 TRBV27 TGTGCCAGCAGTAGGTCACAGGGAGCTGAAGCTTTCTTT CASSRSQGAEAFF
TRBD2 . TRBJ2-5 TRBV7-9 TGTGCCAGCAGCTTACCCCCAGCGGGAGTAGGAGAGACCCAGTACTTC CASSLPPAGVGETQYF
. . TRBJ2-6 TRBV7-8 TGTGCCAGCAGCCTCCCGCGGGGCTCTGGGGCCAACGTCCTGACTTTC CASSLPRGSGANVLTF
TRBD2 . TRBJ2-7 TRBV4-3 TGCGCCAGCAGCCAAGCTAGCGGATACCCCTACGAGCAGTACTTC CASSQASGYPYEQYF
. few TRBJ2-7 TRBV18 TGTGCCAGCTCACCCTTAGACGGGACGACCTACGAGCAGTACTTC CASSPLDGTTYEQYF
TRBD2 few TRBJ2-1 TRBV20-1 TGCAGTGCTAGAGCTATCCCTAGCGGGAGGAATGAGCAGTTCTTC CSARAIPSGRNEQFF
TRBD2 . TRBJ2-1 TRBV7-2 TGTGCCAGTCGACTAGCGATGGACAATGAGCAGTTCTTC CASRLAMDNEQFF
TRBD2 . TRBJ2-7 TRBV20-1 TGCAGTGCGATCGACCAGCGGGAGGACTCCTACGAGCAGTACTTC CSAIDQREDSYEQYF
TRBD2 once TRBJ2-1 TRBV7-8 TGTGCCAGCAGCTTAGCGTTGCTAGCGGGAAGGGAGCAGTTCTTC CASSLALLAGREQFF
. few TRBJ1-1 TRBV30 TGTGCCTGGACCCCCGGGGCGGCTGAAGCTTTCTTT CAWTPGAAEAFF
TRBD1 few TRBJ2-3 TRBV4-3 TGCGCCAGCAGCCAACAGGGGGCAGATACGCAGTATTTT CASSQQGADTQYF
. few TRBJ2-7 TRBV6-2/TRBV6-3 TGTGCCAGCAGTGCCGCAGAATACGAGCAGTACTTC CASSAAEYEQYF
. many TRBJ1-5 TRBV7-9 TGTGCCAGCAGCTTGACAGGTTCCAATCAGCCCCAGCATTTT CASSLTGSNQPQHF
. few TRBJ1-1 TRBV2 TGTGCCAGCAGCGACCCCCAGAACACTGAAGCTTTCTTT CASSDPQNTEAFF
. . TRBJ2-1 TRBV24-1 TGTGCCACCAGTAGGGGGGCTTTCAATGAGCAGTTCTTC CATSRGAFNEQFF
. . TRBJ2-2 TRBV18 TGTGCCAGCTCACCTTCCACCAACACCGGGGAGCTGTTTTTT CASSPSTNTGELFF
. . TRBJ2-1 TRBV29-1 TGCAGCGTTGAATCGGTTGCGGGGCTGGACAATGAGCAGTTCTTC CSVESVAGLDNEQFF
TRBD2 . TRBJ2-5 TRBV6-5 TGTGCCAGCAGTAGGGGACTAGCGGGATTGCTAGAAGAGACCCAGTACTTC CASSRGLAGLLEETQYF
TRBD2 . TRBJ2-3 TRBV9 TGTGCCAGCAGCGTAGATCGGACTAGCGGGAGGTTCGCAGATACGCAGTATTTT CASSVDRTSGRFADTQYF
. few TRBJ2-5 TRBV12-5 TGTGCTAGTGGTTTGCCCATCGACGAGGGAGAGACCCAGTACTTC CASGLPIDEGETQYF
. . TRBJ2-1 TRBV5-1 TGCGCCAGCAGCTTGGCCTCGACAGCTAATGAGCAGTTCTTC CASSLASTANEQFF
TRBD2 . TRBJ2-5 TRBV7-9 TGTGCCAGCAGCCGGGGTACGGCCTCCTGGGAGGGAGAGACCCAGTACTTC CASSRGTASWEGETQYF
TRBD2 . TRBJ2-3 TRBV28 TGTGCCAGCAGTTCGCGGGAGTCTGATGCAGATACGCAGTATTTT CASSSRESDADTQYF
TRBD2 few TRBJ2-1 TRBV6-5 TGTGCCCATGCGGCGGGAGCGGGATACAATGAGCAGTTCTTC CAHAAGAGYNEQFF
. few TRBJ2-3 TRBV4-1 TGCGCCAGCAGCCAGGTACCCACAGATACGCAGTATTTT CASSQVPTDTQYF
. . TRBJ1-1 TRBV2 TGTGCCAGCGGTGGGGCATCGGTTGAAGCTTTCTTT CASGGASVEAFF
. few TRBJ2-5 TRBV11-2 TGTGCCAGCAGCTTAGGATGGGCTATCATCTCGGAAGAGACCCAGTACTTC CASSLGWAIISEETQYF
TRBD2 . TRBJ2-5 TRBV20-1 TGCAGTGCCATGGTCGTAGAAGCGGGAGAATGGGAGACCCAGTACTTC CSAMVVEAGEWETQYF
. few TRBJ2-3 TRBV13 TGTGCCAGCAGCTTGGGTCGGAACACAGATACGCAGTATTTT CASSLGRNTDTQYF
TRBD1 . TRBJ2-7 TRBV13 TGTGCCAGCAGCTTACGGGACAGGGGATCCTACGAGCAGTACTTC CASSLRDRGSYEQYF
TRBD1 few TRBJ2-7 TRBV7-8 TGTGCCAGCAGCTCGGACAGGGCGGTAGGCGAGCAGTACTTC CASSSDRAVGEQYF
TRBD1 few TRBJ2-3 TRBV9 TGTGCCAGCAGCGGGACAGGGGTTGGAAGAACAGATACGCAGTATTTT CASSGTGVGRTDTQYF
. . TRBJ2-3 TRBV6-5 TGTGCCAGCAGTTACTCAGGGGGGGCAGATACGCAGTATTTT CASSYSGGADTQYF
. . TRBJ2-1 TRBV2 TGTGCCAGCAGTGAGGACAGCAGCTCCTACAATGAGCAGTTCTTC CASSEDSSSYNEQFF
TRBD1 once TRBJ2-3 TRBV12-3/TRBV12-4 TGTGCCAGCAGCTCGGCAGGGGGCGCGTACGATACGCAGTATTTT CASSSAGGAYDTQYF